This TCR beta chain derives from a study of Ad26.COV2.S vaccination and SARS-CoV-2 variants. Across the study: The trial was COV1001 and the donor's arm was Ad26.COV2.S.

The assay was immunoSEQ multiplex PCR, and TCRdb's table has in-frame clones only and misses some. The data contain about 680,000 clones, around 90% of them seen just once; the ten biggest clones take up about 1.5%. This CDR3 contains 15 residues. V trimming: 1 base; J trimming: 12 bases; junction bases outside the gene matches: 8. Germline V gene lookup returns CDR1 SEHNR and CDR2 FQNEAQ (reference sequence). Treatment specified: about 20 received Ad26.COV2.S at low or high dose, single or two shots; roughly 5 received placebo; per-sample allocation not given. Day 63 following the first vaccine or placebo injection was when the samples were taken. Expression of Wuhan-strain SARS-CoV-2 spike came from the Ad26 vector that formed the vaccine.

J is TRBJ2-1 and V is TRBV7-9; 11 bases map to TRBD2. The sample here was peripheral blood, taken in a trial of Ad26.COV2.S vaccine versus placebo. The TCR comes from a person between 18 and 59 years old who received the Ad26.COV2.S COVID-19 vaccine or a placebo. The CDR3 reads CASSLGTSGLGGQFF. CDR3 sequence (DNA): TGTGCCAGCAGCTTAGGGACTAGCGGGCTCGGCGGGCAGTTCTTC.